The entry that follows covers one TCR beta chain sequence. What it recognizes is unknown. A library of TCRbeta sequences, prepared with unique molecular identifiers, was generated. TCRdb itself ran the PCR reads through MiXCR, one entry per CDR3 protein. The sample includes some 300,000 distinct CDR3 sequences, around 7.3% of them seen just once. Per germline, CDR1 SGHVS and CDR2 FQNEAQ. CDR3 length: 14 amino acids. Trimming removed 4 bases at V and 8 bases at J, with 17 bases between. The entry originates in a study of T-cell reconstitution after alpha-beta-depleted transplantation in children. Overall study results and limits: Recipient T cells and thymic progenitors that survived were the source of the high TCRbeta diversity seen at day 60 in some patients. The origin of alpha-beta T cells about two months after transplant was reportedly several hundred expanded graft clones. T-cell numbers and diversity one year post-transplant derived largely from freshly generated T cells.

This specimen was peripheral blood, taken 360 days after TCRalphabeta/CD19-depleted stem cell transplant. The sequence was obtained from a female patient aged 2-15 years who had a stem cell transplant for Fanconi anemia, so the T cells may come from the graft donor. V and J are TRBV7-8 and TRBJ1-2; tentatively, D is TRBD1 (5 bases). This CDR3 is CASSSTEAAGGYTF. CDR3 nucleotides: TGTGCCAGCAGCTCGACAGAGGCTGCAGGAGGCTACACCTTC.